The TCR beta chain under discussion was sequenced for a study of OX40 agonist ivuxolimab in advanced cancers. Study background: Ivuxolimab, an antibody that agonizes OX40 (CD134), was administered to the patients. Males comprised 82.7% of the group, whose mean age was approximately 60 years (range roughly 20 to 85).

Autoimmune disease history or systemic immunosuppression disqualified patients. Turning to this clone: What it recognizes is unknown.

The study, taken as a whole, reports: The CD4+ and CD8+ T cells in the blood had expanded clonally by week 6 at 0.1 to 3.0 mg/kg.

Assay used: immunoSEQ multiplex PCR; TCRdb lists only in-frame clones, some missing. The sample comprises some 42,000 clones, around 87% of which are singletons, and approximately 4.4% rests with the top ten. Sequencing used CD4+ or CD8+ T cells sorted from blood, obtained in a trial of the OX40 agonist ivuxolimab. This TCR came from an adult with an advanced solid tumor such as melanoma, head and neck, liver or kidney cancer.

CDR3 DNA sequence: TGTGCCTGGAGTTATGGCTCCTACGAGCAGTACTTC. This gives the protein CAWSYGSYEQYF. V and J are TRBV30 and TRBJ2-7; D ambiguous. Germline V gene lookup returns CDR1 GTSNPN and CDR2 SVGIG (reference sequence). The CDR3 loop spans 12 amino acids. Trimming took off 2 bases at V and 0 bases at J, with 5 bases between the two ends.